The present T cell receptor beta chain was sequenced within a study of blood T cell repertoires in COVID-19. The wider study: Acute-phase and convalescent COVID-19 samples originated in the United States, Italy and Spain.

The J segment lost 11 bases and the V segment lost 4 bases, leaving 10 bases of the junction unmatched. The length of the CDR3 is 13 residues. Germline-derived CDR1 and CDR2 are SGHTA and FQGNSA. The data were produced by immunoSEQ multiplex PCR, yet TCRdb's version contains in-frame clones alone and is incomplete. The sample holds about 150,000 clones, more than 75% seen once. This clone was observed many times. Sequencing was performed on peripheral blood. The gene calls are TRBV7-2 and TRBJ1-1; 7 nucleotides align to TRBD1. The TCR was taken from a man aged 60 to 75 with acute or convalescent COVID-19. CDR3 amino acids: CASSSLGGNRAFF. The CDR3, as DNA: TGTGCCAGCAGCTCCTTAGGGGGCAATCGGGCTTTCTTT.